This T cell receptor (beta chain) was documented in a study of cytomegalovirus exposure and HLA in healthy donors. Background on the study: The study placed 80% to 85% of its roughly 400 genotyped donors in the Caucasian-associated ancestry cluster.

Details on this clone: No antigen is known for it.

CDR3 length: 13 residues. The V gene lost 4 bases and the J gene lost 4 bases, with 10 bases spanning the gap. The germline CDR1 and CDR2 sequences are KGHSH and LQKENI. The PCR employed 60 Vbeta primers together with 13 Jbeta primers. Method: immunoSEQ multiplex PCR; TCRdb's copy keeps in-frame clones and lacks some. The top ten hold more than 13% of the sample, which has around 150,000 clones, 75% to 80% seen once. Study results and limitations: In a later analysis, TCR beta V- and J-gene trimming showed a link to a missense DCLRE1C variant. Clonal expansion was found to be greater in HLA-associated TCR beta chains than in equally common others in a later analysis. The listing of some 170 TCR beta chains classed them as cytomegalovirus-associated.

Material for sequencing was PBMCs. V usage is TRBV18 and J usage is TRBJ1-1; D is unclear. This TCR was sampled from a man aged 45 to 65 in good health and CMV-seropositive. The CDR3 DNA reads as TGTGCCAGCTCACTCTCCCTAAGCACTGAAGCTTTCTTT. Translation gives CASSLSLSTEAFF.